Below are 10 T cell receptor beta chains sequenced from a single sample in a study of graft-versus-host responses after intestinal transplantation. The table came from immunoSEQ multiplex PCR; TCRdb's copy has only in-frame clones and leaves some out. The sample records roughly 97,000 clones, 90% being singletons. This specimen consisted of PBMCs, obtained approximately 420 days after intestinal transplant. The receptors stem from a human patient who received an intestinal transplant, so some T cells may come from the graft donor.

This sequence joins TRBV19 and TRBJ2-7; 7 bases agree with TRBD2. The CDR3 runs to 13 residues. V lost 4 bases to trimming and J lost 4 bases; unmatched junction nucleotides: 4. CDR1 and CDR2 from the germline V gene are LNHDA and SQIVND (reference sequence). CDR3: CASSTLAYYEQYF. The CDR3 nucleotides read TGTGCCAGTAGTACACTAGCGTATTACGAGCAGTACTTC.

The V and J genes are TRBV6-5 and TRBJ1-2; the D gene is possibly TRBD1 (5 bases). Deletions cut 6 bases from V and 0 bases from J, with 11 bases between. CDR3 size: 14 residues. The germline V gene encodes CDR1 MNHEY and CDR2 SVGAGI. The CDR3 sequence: CASRGEVANYGYTF. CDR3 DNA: TGTGCCAGCAGAGGGGAAGTAGCTAACTATGGCTACACCTTC.

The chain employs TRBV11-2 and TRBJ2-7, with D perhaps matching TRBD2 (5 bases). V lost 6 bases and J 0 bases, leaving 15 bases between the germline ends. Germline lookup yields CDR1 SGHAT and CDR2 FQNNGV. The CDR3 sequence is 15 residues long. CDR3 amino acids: CASSPDYVRSYEQYF. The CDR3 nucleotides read TGTGCCAGCAGTCCCGACTATGTTCGCTCCTACGAGCAGTACTTC.

The CDR3 loop is CASSPISGGPYNEQFF. In nucleotides, the CDR3 is TGTGCCAGCTCACCAATCTCAGGGGGCCCCTACAATGAGCAGTTCTTC. The chain recombines TRBV18 with TRBJ2-1, with 8 positions matching TRBD1. There are 16 residues in the CDR3. The germline V gene has CDR1 KGHSH and CDR2 LQKENI. Trimming cost V 2 bases and J 2 bases; bases outside gene matches: 5.

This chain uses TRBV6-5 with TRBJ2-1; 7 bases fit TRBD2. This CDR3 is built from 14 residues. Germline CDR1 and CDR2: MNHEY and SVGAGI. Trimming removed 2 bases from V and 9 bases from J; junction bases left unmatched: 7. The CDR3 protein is CASSYSGAAVEQFF. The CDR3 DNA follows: TGTGCCAGCAGTTACAGCGGGGCGGCGGTTGAGCAGTTCTTC.

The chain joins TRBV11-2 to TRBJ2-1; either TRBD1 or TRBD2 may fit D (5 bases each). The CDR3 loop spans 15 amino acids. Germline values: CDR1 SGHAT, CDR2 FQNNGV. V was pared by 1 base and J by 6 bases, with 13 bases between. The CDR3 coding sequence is TGTGCCAGCAGCTTAGGTTACGGGACGGGCAATGAGCAGTTCTTC. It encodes CASSLGYGTGNEQFF.

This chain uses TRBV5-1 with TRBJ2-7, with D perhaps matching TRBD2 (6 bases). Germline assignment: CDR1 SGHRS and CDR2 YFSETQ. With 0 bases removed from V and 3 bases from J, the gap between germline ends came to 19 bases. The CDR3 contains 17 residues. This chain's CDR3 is CASSLAPTVDGGYEQYF. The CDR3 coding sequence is TGCGCCAGCAGCTTGGCTCCAACAGTGGACGGGGGCTACGAGCAGTACTTC.

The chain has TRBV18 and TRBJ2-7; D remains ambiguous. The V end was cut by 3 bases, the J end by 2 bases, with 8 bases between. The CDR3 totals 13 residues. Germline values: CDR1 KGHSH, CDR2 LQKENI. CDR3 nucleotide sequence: TGTGCCAGCTCACCCCAAACCCCCTACGAGCAGTACTTC. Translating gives CASSPQTPYEQYF.

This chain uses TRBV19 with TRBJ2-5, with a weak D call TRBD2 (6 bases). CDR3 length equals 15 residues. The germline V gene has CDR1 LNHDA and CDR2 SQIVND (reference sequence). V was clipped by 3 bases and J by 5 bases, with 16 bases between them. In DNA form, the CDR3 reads TGTGCCAGTAGTATTAGGAGGGAAGTAAAGGAGACCCAGTACTTC. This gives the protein CASSIRREVKETQYF.

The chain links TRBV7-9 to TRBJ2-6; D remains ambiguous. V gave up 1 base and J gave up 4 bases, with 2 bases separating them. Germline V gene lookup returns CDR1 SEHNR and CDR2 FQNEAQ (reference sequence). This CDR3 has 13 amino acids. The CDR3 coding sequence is TGTGCCAGCAGCTTAGGGGGGGCCAACGTCCTGACTTTC. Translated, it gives CASSLGGANVLTF.